This is a list of T cell receptor beta chains from one sample in a study of blood T cell repertoires in COVID-19. Some clones are missing from TCRdb's copy, which holds only in-frame ones; the method was immunoSEQ multiplex PCR. The data contain over 200,000 clones, approximately 88% of them seen just once; the ten biggest clones take up about 27%. Material: peripheral blood. Every receptor here comes from a middle-aged man with acute or convalescent COVID-19. CDR3s include the opening cysteine and the closing phenylalanine or tryptophan. The D gene is left open where the match is weak. Rows may omit the clone size; those that give it use once, few, many or a size class.

>-|TRBV9|TRBJ1-2|-|16
CASSVGITNRAYGYTF
TGTGCCAGCAGCGTAGGGATTACGAACAGGGCGTATGGCTACACCTTC
>-|TRBV7-6|TRBJ1-3|-|15
CASSPGGQGGNTIYF
TGTGCCAGCAGCCCGGGGGGGCAGGGAGGAAACACCATATATTTT
>-|TRBV3-1/TRBV3-2|TRBJ1-1|TRBD1|15
CASTFGDRGRSEAFF
TGTGCCAGCACGTTCGGGGACAGGGGGCGATCTGAAGCTTTCTTT
>-|TRBV9|TRBJ2-3|-|15
CASSLGAGGTDTQYF
TGTGCCAGCAGCCTTGGGGCAGGGGGCACAGATACGCAGTATTTT
>few|TRBV6-5|TRBJ1-1|TRBD1|14
CASSRPGGNTEAFF
TGTGCCAGCAGTCGCCCAGGGGGAAACACTGAAGCTTTCTTT
>-|TRBV6-5|TRBJ2-7|TRBD2|15
CASRAAGGGQYEQYF
TGTGCCAGCAGGGCCGCCGGGGGGGGGCAGTACGAGCAGTACTTC
>-|TRBV6-1|TRBJ2-7|TRBD1|13
CASGGTGGYEQYF
TGTGCCAGCGGAGGGACAGGGGGCTACGAGCAGTACTTC
>-|TRBV6-5|TRBJ1-6|-|15
CASSYEGRGASPLHF
TGTGCCAGCAGTTATGAGGGGCGGGGGGCTTCACCCCTCCACTTT
>-|TRBV6-5|TRBJ1-1|-|13
CASRPPTGIKAFF
TGTGCCAGCAGGCCCCCCACAGGGATAAAAGCTTTCTTT
>-|TRBV3-1/TRBV3-2|TRBJ1-2|-|14
CASSQGSVSSAVTF
TGTGCCAGCAGCCAAGGGTCGGTATCCTCCGCCGTAACCTTC
>once|TRBV15|TRBJ1-2|TRBD1|14
CATSREDRAYGYTF
TGTGCCACCAGCAGAGAGGACAGGGCCTATGGCTACACCTTC
>-|TRBV5-1|TRBJ2-7|TRBD2|14
CASSPRGVGDEQYF
TGCGCCAGCAGCCCCCGGGGGGTGGGCGACGAGCAGTACTTC
>-|TRBV5-1|TRBJ2-2|TRBD2|16
CASSLEAGGYTGELFF
TGCGCCAGCAGCTTGGAAGCGGGAGGGTACACCGGGGAGCTGTTTTTT
>-|TRBV5-4|TRBJ1-2|-|14
CASSLTRSNYGYTF
TGTGCCAGCAGCTTGACCAGATCGAACTATGGCTACACCTTC
>-|TRBV7-2|TRBJ1-5|-|15
CASSPGTPSNQPQHF
TGTGCCAGCAGCCCCGGGACACCGAGCAATCAGCCCCAGCATTTT
>-|TRBV9|TRBJ2-2|-|14
CASSAAGGTRELFF
TGTGCCAGCAGCGCGGCAGGCGGGACCAGGGAGCTGTTTTTT
>-|TRBV7-2|TRBJ1-2|TRBD1|15
CASSLRQGHYYGYTF
TGTGCCAGCAGCTTAAGACAGGGCCACTACTATGGCTACACCTTC
>-|TRBV3-1/TRBV3-2|TRBJ2-5|TRBD2|15
CASSLRLASGGPQYF
TGTGCCAGCAGCCTTAGACTAGCGAGTGGGGGGCCCCAGTACTTC
>-|TRBV5-1|TRBJ1-1|-|14
CASSFKQNTEEAFF
TGCGCCAGCAGCTTTAAACAAAATACCGAAGAAGCTTTCTTT
>-|TRBV11-2|TRBJ1-1|-|14
CASSLGGQLLAAFF
TGTGCCAGCAGCTTAGGGGGACAACTCCTCGCAGCTTTCTTT
>-|TRBV19|TRBJ1-1|-|15
CASSRGSGGPTEAFF
TGTGCCAGTAGTAGAGGATCGGGGGGACCTACTGAAGCTTTCTTT
>once|TRBV18|TRBJ2-7|-|14
CASSPPQGYYEQYF
TGTGCCAGCTCACCACCACAGGGCTACTACGAGCAGTACTTC
>-|TRBV11-3|TRBJ2-3|-|13
CASSWARTDTQYF
TGTGCCAGCAGCTGGGCGCGCACAGATACGCAGTATTTT
>-|TRBV29-1|TRBJ1-2|-|9
CSVDSGYTF
TGCAGCGTGGACAGTGGCTACACCTTC
>-|TRBV6-5|TRBJ1-2|-|15
CASSHIAPGPYGYTF
TGTGCCAGCAGCCATATCGCCCCGGGTCCCTATGGCTACACCTTC
>-|TRBV20-1|TRBJ2-5|-|14
CSASWTEGTETQYF
TGCAGTGCTAGTTGGACGGAGGGAACAGAGACCCAGTACTTC